One T cell receptor beta chain is described in this entry. In the source study's methods: Amplifying reference gene primers gave estimates of nucleated cell counts. The data were produced by immunoSEQ multiplex PCR, yet TCRdb's version contains in-frame clones alone and is incomplete. The V and J calls and the clone size are those of that table, but D and trimming were determined from the DNA. The sample carries hundreds of thousands of clones, roughly 85% recorded once. This sample stems from a study of blood T cell repertoires in COVID-19. The wider study: Acute-phase and convalescent COVID-19 samples originated in the United States, Italy and Spain. T cells, B-cell-depleted T cells, or PBMCs provided the cDNA or gDNA that served as material.

Trimming at V came to 8 bases and at J to 6 bases, leaving 12 bases not matched to a gene. CDR3 length: 14 residues. Per germline, CDR1 MDHEN and CDR2 SYDVKM. The V call is TRBV28, the J call TRBJ2-5, with 7 bases aligning to TRBD1. Input material: peripheral blood. The sequence was obtained from a man in his fifties with active or convalescent COVID-19. The CDR3 nucleotides are TGTGCCAGCGAAAACCGGCAGGGGGTAAAGACCCAGTACTTC. It translates to CASENRQGVKTQYF.